The next 20 T cell receptor beta chains were all read from a single sample in a study of somatic mutations in cytotoxic T cells in rheumatoid arthritis. Measured with immunoSEQ multiplex PCR; TCRdb has only the in-frame clones, and not every one. This table holds about 17,000 clones, roughly 87% found once. Sequenced: CD8+ T cells sorted from blood. Receptors were obtained from an adult with rheumatoid arthritis.

V usage is TRBV10-3 and J usage is TRBJ2-1, with D possibly being TRBD2 (6 bases). Trimming shortened V by 3 bases and J by 2 bases, and 11 bases separated the two germline ends. This CDR3 comprises 15 residues. CDR1 is ENHRY and CDR2 is SYGVKD in the germline V gene. The CDR3 reads CAISDGGGTYNEQFF. DNA for the CDR3: TGTGCCATCAGTGACGGGGGAGGCACCTACAATGAGCAGTTCTTC.

V gene TRBV27 combines with J gene TRBJ1-2, with D perhaps TRBD1 (6 bases). Germline V gene data show CDR1 as MNHEY and CDR2 as SMNVEV (reference sequence). The CDR3 covers 16 residues. V was shortened by 4 bases and J by 0 bases, with 15 bases between the two germline ends. CDR3 in DNA: TGTGCCAGCAGTTCCCGCTGGGACACTACTAACTATGGCTACACCTTC. The encoded protein is CASSSRWDTTNYGYTF.

The chain combines TRBV9 with TRBJ1-2; 8 nucleotides agree with TRBD1. CDR1 is SGDLS, CDR2 YYNGEE, per germline. J was trimmed by 7 bases and V by 4 bases; bases with no gene match: 6. The CDR3 consists of 13 residues. CDR3 protein: CASSPGQGLGYTF. The CDR3 DNA follows: TGTGCCAGCAGCCCAGGACAGGGACTTGGCTACACCTTC.

This clone counts as medium-sized. The CDR3 DNA reads TGCGCCAGCAGTCAATCCCGGGACAATGAGCAGTTCTTC. Encoded protein: CASSQSRDNEQFF. V gene TRBV23-1 combines with J gene TRBJ2-1; D gene ambiguous. TRBV23-1 is an ORF for which the function is uncertain. The CDR3 has 13 amino acids. V was clipped by 0 bases and J by 5 bases, with 5 bases between them.

The chain uses TRBV19 and TRBJ2-3; TRBD2 matches 7 bases. The CDR3 loop spans 16 amino acids. Trimming at V came to 5 bases and at J to 0 bases, leaving 8 bases not matched to a gene. Germline lookup yields CDR1 LNHDA and CDR2 SQIVND (reference sequence). The CDR3 sequence is CASSDGTTTSTDTQYF. CDR3 DNA sequence: TGTGCCAGTAGTGACGGGACTACTACTAGCACAGATACGCAGTATTTT.

The CDR3 sequence is CSALQGDTQYF. CDR3 bases: TGCAGTGCTCTACAGGGAGATACGCAGTATTTT. The chain links TRBV20-1 to TRBJ2-3; weak D call: TRBD1 (6 bases). The CDR3 sequence is 11 residues long. V was trimmed by 5 bases and J by 5 bases, leaving 8 bases between them. CDR1 and CDR2 (germline): DFQATT, SNEGSKA (reference sequence).

This clone came up once. The V and J genes are TRBV27 and TRBJ1-1, with 8 nucleotides matching TRBD1. V lost 3 bases, J lost 5 bases, and 5 bases stayed unmatched. Germline CDR1 MNHEY, CDR2 SMNVEV (reference sequence). The CDR3 runs to 14 residues. The CDR3 DNA follows: TGTGCCAGCAGTTTGGGGGGACAGGCGACTGAAGCTTTCTTT. Its protein is CASSLGGQATEAFF.

This clone was counted between two and nine times. The chain has TRBV4-1 and TRBJ1-4; 9 positions match TRBD1. This CDR3 contains 17 residues. CDR1 and CDR2 (germline): MGHRA, YSYEKL. The ends lost 0 bases at V and 4 bases at J; junction bases unmatched: 6. As DNA, the CDR3 is TGCGCCAGCAGCCAAGATGGGGACAGGGACTTTAATGAAAAACTGTTTTTT. It encodes CASSQDGDRDFNEKLFF.

The chain couples TRBV14 to TRBJ1-1; D ambiguous. Germline lookup yields CDR1 SGHDN and CDR2 FVKESK. The CDR3 runs to 11 residues. Trimming removed 0 bases at V and 11 bases at J, with 7 bases between. CDR3 bases: TGTGCCAGCAGCCAAGATGCAAGTGCTTTCTTT. It specifies CASSQDASAFF. Drawing the rest from reference TRBV14 and TRBJ1-1, the complete variable domain is EAGVTQFPSHSVIEKGQTVTLRCDPISGHDNLYWYRRVMGKEIKFLLHFVKESKQDESGMPNNRFLAERTGGTYSTLKVQPAELEDSGVYFCASSQDASAFFGQGTRLTVV.

CDR3 nucleotide sequence: TGTGCCAGCAGTTACTTGGAGGTCCCTGAAGCTTTCTTT. It encodes CASSYLEVPEAFF. The chain recombines TRBV7-9 with TRBJ1-1; D not certain. The CDR3 is 13 amino acids. In germline, CDR1 is SEHNR, CDR2 FQNEAQ (reference sequence). The germline V and J ends were trimmed by 6 bases and 6 bases, with 14 bases remaining between them.

This chain joins TRBV15 and TRBJ2-6; unclear D gene. The V and J ends lost 0 bases and 0 bases respectively, with 6 bases between them. The CDR3 length is 16 residues. Looked up from germline, CDR1 is LNHNV and CDR2 is YYDKDF (reference sequence). CDR3 amino acids: CATSRDRASGANVLTF. CDR3 coding DNA: TGTGCCACCAGCAGAGATCGGGCCTCTGGGGCCAACGTCCTGACTTTC.

The chain joins TRBV15 to TRBJ1-1; 8 nucleotides line up with TRBD1. This CDR3 has 14 amino acids. Germline V lookup: CDR1 LNHNV, CDR2 YYDKDF (reference sequence). The V segment lost 5 bases and the J segment 0 bases; nucleotides outside the gene matches: 2. For the CDR3, the DNA is TGTGCCACCAGCCCAGGGGGCCTGAACACTGAAGCTTTCTTT. It specifies CATSPGGLNTEAFF.

This sequence joins TRBV4-2 and TRBJ2-2; TRBD1 aligns across 7 bases. The CDR3 is 15 amino acids. The ends lost 7 bases at V and 3 bases at J; junction bases unmatched: 8. Germline CDR1 LGHNA, CDR2 YNFKEQ. CDR3 amino acids: CASTPGQGDTGELFF. CDR3 bases: TGTGCCAGCACCCCCGGGCAGGGGGACACCGGGGAGCTGTTTTTT.

The chain joins TRBV6-1 to TRBJ2-7, with TRBD1 matching 9 bases. In germline, CDR1 is MNHNS, CDR2 SASEGT. The J segment lost 2 bases and the V segment lost 6 bases, leaving 5 bases of the junction unmatched. The CDR3 extends over 14 amino acids. For the CDR3, the DNA is TGTGCCAGCAGCGGAAGACAGGGGGCCTACGAGCAGTACTTC. Translation: CASSGRQGAYEQYF.

This chain links TRBV7-2 with TRBJ2-2; no definite D call. The length of the CDR3 is 11 residues. Germline V CDR1 and CDR2: SGHTA, FQGNSA. V lost 3 bases and J lost 10, with 6 bases in between. The CDR3 reads CASSFGVELFF. The CDR3 nucleotides are TGTGCCAGCAGCTTTGGGGTGGAGCTGTTTTTT.

This clone has only a few counts. The V and J genes are TRBV9 and TRBJ2-1; the D gene could be TRBD1 or TRBD2 (5 bases each). Germline V gene sequence: CDR1 SGDLS, CDR2 YYNGEE. The germline V and J ends were trimmed by 3 bases and 3 bases, with 13 bases remaining between them. This CDR3 is built from 15 residues. The CDR3 nucleotides are TGTGCCAGCAGCGGGGGAGCAGGGAACTACAATGAGCAGTTCTTC. Its translation is CASSGGAGNYNEQFF.

The chain employs TRBV11-2 and TRBJ2-3; D possibly uses TRBD1 or TRBD2 (6 bases each). CDR3 length: 17 amino acids. Germline V gene lookup returns CDR1 SGHAT and CDR2 FQNNGV. V lost 1 base, J lost 0 bases, and 14 bases lay in between. This chain's CDR3 is CASSLGVGGTSTDTQYF. DNA of the CDR3: TGTGCCAGCAGCTTAGGGGTCGGGGGCACTAGCACAGATACGCAGTATTTT.

The chain is built from TRBV28 and TRBJ2-7, with TRBD1 as a possible D gene (5 bases). CDR3 length: 15 amino acids. From germline, CDR1 is MDHEN and CDR2 SYDVKM. V was clipped by 6 bases and J by 4 bases, with 19 bases between them. CDR3 protein: CASSPVLDSRYEQYF. Written as DNA, the CDR3 is TGTGCCAGCAGCCCTGTATTAGACAGTCGTTACGAGCAGTACTTC.

The chain couples TRBV9 to TRBJ2-7, with TRBD2 matching over 10 bases. With 0 bases clipped from V and 2 bases from J, the junction kept 2 bases outside the gene matches. In germline, CDR1 is SGDLS, CDR2 YYNGEE. The CDR3 contains 15 residues. The CDR3, as DNA: TGTGCCAGCAGCGTAGCTAGCGGGGGCACCTACGAGCAGTACTTC. Residues: CASSVASGGTYEQYF.

This clone appeared once. The genes are TRBV29-1 and TRBJ2-7; 11 bases agree with TRBD1. V gave up 4 bases and J gave up 7 bases; unmatched junction bases: 6. Germline V gene sequence: CDR1 SQVTM, CDR2 ANQGSEA. This CDR3 has 13 amino acids. For the CDR3, the DNA is TGCAGCGTTGTCGTGGGACAGGGGGGGGAGCAGTACTTC. Its protein is CSVVVGQGGEQYF.